This T cell receptor beta chain was sequenced during a study of technical replicates of blood from a handful of donors (dated by TCRdb to 2016 to 2017). Libraries were built with the immunoSEQ multiplex PCR assay. What TCRdb holds here is the immuneACCESS table cut down to in-frame rearrangements. Part of the clones is not present; checked against another copy, under half of the missing clones reflect an unresolved V gene, and the others are unexplained. The sample table contains more than 80,000 clones; only one count was recorded for 90% to 97% of them. The ten largest clones add up to around 0.31% of the sample. Compared with germline, V lacks 3 bases and J lacks 8 bases; bases without a gene match: 8. CDR1 and CDR2 are read off the germline V gene as MGHRA and YSYEKL. Including the terminal cysteine and phenylalanine, the CDR3 comprises 15 residues. Here the CDR3 DNA is all that survives: 45 bases in frame from base 1.

Comments on this clone: It has no known antigen specificity. No per-base quality is available; no much larger clone lies one base away.

The chain links TRBV4-1 with TRBJ1-5, with TRBD1 identical over 9 junction bases. This sequence originates from a human donor in good health. The material sequenced was T cells isolated from PBMCs. The CDR3 in this case is CASSQTKDRGEPQHF. The DNA sequence reads TGCGCCAGCAGCCAGACCAAGGACAGGGGAGAGCCCCAGCATTTT.